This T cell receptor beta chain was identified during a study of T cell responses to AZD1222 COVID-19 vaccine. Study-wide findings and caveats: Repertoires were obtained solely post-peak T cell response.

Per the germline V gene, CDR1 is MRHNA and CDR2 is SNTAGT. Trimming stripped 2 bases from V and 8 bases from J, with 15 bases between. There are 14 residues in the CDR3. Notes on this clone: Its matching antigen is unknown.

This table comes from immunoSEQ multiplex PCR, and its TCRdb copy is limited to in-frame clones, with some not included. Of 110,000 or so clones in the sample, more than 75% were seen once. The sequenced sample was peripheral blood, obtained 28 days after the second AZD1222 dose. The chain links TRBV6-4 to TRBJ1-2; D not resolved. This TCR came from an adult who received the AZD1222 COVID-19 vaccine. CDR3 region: CASSDHAGMRGYTF. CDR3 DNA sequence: TGTGCCAGCAGTGACCACGCAGGTATGCGCGGCTACACCTTC.